The clone carrying this T cell receptor beta chain is medium-sized. Constant-region reverse primers amplified full-length variable regions, followed by semi-nested Nested Universal Primer A PCR. TCRdb re-derived calls from the 5' RACE reads in MiXCR, one entry per CDR3 protein. The sample includes about 11,000 distinct CDR3 sequences, about a sixth of them seen just once. The sorted Tregs were CD4+CD25+CD127-/low cells. V shed 4 bases and J shed 0 bases, with 6 bases lying between them. Per the germline V gene, CDR1 is MNHEY and CDR2 is SVGEGT. The CDR3 extends over 13 amino acids. The sequence came from a female donor with breast cancer. The sample taken for sequencing was Tregs sorted from a lymph node. The chain recombines TRBV6-2 or TRBV6-3 with TRBJ1-1; D remains ambiguous. CDR3 nucleotides: TGTGCCAGCAGTTGGACCGTGAACACTGAAGCTTTCTTT. Encoded protein: CASSWTVNTEAFF.